This TCR beta chain derives from a study of T cells after yellow fever vaccination (dated by TCRdb to about 2019). Study-wide context: Libraries from fractions with low cell numbers were prepared with the SMART-Seq v4 Ultra Low Input RNA kit. Bulk TCR alpha and beta repertoires were sequenced longitudinally to track T-cell clones before and after primary and booster YFV17D yellow fever vaccination. Two healthy male donors, one aged 18 to 30 and one aged 30 to 40 years, were included in the cohort. Bulk PBMC replicates and cell subsets were isolated from blood drawn at multiple timepoints before and after both primary and secondary immunization.

This specimen's treatment or condition label, per the study, means: live attenuated yellow fever vaccine strain. At every blood-draw timepoint, two biological replicates of bulk PBMCs were collected. A standard Ficoll-Paque protocol was used to isolate PBMCs from peripheral blood. RNA was extracted with TriZol from bulk PBMCs, CD4 and CD8 fractions, and dextramer-positive and dextramer-negative fractions. The research as a whole found: Most clones expanded after primary vaccination (around 97% of CD4 and around 89% of CD8) were re-detected after the booster, suggesting that broad memory maintenance occurred. FACS-sorted repertoires could contain abundant contaminating clonotypes from the bulk population, so computational filtering was required. The study included only two donors, which limits how far the findings can be generalized. A small share of clonotypes was detected in both CD4 and CD8 compartments, with the overlap likely arising from convergent recombination. Compared with the primary T-cell response, the secondary T-cell response was faster but weaker, reaching its peak on day 5 rather than on day 15.

This clonotype appeared many times. It has no known antigen specificity. The input lacks base qualities; no much larger clone sits a single base away. TCR cDNA was synthesized by 5'RACE template switching, which introduced a universal primer site and unique molecular identifiers. Priming for cDNA synthesis came from both the TCR alpha and TCR beta constant segments. Library amplification used two PCR steps, and the second PCR step added sample barcodes and sequencing adapters. Sequencing of the libraries was done on either Illumina HiSeq 2500 (2x100 bp) or NovaSeq (2x150 bp). In the source study's methods: MIGEC was used to demultiplex reads and collapse the reads into UMI consensus sequences, and MiXCR was used for V(D)J alignment. Vaccine-responding clonotypes were defined with edgeR using replicate PBMC samples, requiring FDR below 0.01 and a log2 fold change above 5 up to day 15. Each bulk clonotype was labeled CD4 or CD8 based on which sequenced repertoire, CD4 or CD8, contained the clonotype at higher abundance. TCRdb's own reprocessing of the public reads used fastp at Q25 and MiXCR and kept productive beta chains. Each record represents a unique CDR3 protein, reported with the most common genes and DNA among its rows. For this entry, the V and J calls and clone size follow TCRdb and not the study's own pipeline. The sample table records hundreds of thousands of distinct CDR3 sequences; approximately 13% of these occur just once. Together, the top ten hold about 16% of the sample.

At the junction V is shortened by 3 bases and J by 3 bases; bases outside the gene matches: 0. From cysteine to phenylalanine, the CDR3 is 12 amino acids long. Only the CDR3 part of the read is kept: 36 bases, read in frame from the first base. In the germline V gene (reference sequence), CDR1 corresponds to DFQATT and CDR2 to SNEGSKA. The material was PBMCs, obtained on the day of the yellow fever booster vaccination. The TCR sequence derives from a man aged 25 to 40 who received the YFV17D yellow fever vaccine. The sequence is built from TRBV20-1 and TRBJ2-7, with 9 junctional bases fitting TRBD1. Here is the DNA: TGCAGTGCTAGGGACAGGGGCTACGAGCAGTACTTC. The encoded protein is CSARDRGYEQYF.